These T cell receptor beta chains were read from a single sample in a study of blood T cell repertoires in COVID-19. Sequenced by immunoSEQ multiplex PCR; TCRdb stores in-frame clones only, minus some. This table has 200,000 to 300,000 clones, over 70% appearing once. What was sequenced was peripheral blood. These receptors were taken from a human donor in a cohort sampled during active COVID-19. Each CDR3 is given with its conserved first and last residue. D genes are given only for firm matches. The size field is filled for only some rows; it gives once, few, many or a size class.

>17|TRBJ2-1|TRBD2|-|TRBV12-5
CASGLVPGLAAYNEQFF
TGTGCTAGTGGTTTGGTACCCGGACTAGCGGCGTACAATGAGCAGTTCTTC
>14|TRBJ2-5|-|-|TRBV10-1
CASSEAGQDETQYF
TGCGCCAGCAGTGAGGCAGGGCAGGACGAGACCCAGTACTTC
>15|TRBJ1-3|TRBD1|-|TRBV5-4
CASSRGQGTGNTIYF
TGTGCCAGCAGCCGGGGACAGGGAACCGGAAACACCATATATTTT
>14|TRBJ2-7|TRBD2|-|TRBV3-1/TRBV3-2
CASSQRTSVREQYF
TGTGCCAGCAGCCAGAGGACTAGCGTTCGAGAGCAGTACTTC
>16|TRBJ2-4|TRBD2|once|TRBV4-1
CASSQDPSGLANIQYF
TGCGCCAGCAGCCAAGATCCCTCGGGACTAGCAAACATTCAGTACTTC
>15|TRBJ1-3|-|once|TRBV6-5
CASSQGGSSGNTIYF
TGTGCCAGCAGCCAGGGCGGCAGCTCTGGAAACACCATATATTTT
>14|TRBJ2-7|-|once|TRBV19
CASTNLGDSDEQYF
TGTGCCAGTACCAACCTAGGAGATTCGGACGAGCAGTACTTC
>17|TRBJ1-5|-|-|TRBV5-1
CASSPLPGTRDNQPQHF
TGCGCCAGCAGCCCTCTTCCCGGCACACGGGACAATCAGCCCCAGCATTTT
>15|TRBJ2-7|-|-|TRBV14
CASSQDRARLYEQYF
TGTGCCAGCAGCCAAGACAGGGCCAGGCTTTACGAGCAGTACTTC
>14|TRBJ2-7|-|-|TRBV5-1
CASSWVGSSYEQYF
TGCGCCAGCAGCTGGGTCGGGAGCTCCTACGAGCAGTACTTC
>14|TRBJ1-3|-|-|TRBV3-1/TRBV3-2
CASRGLSSGNTIYF
TGTGCCAGCAGGGGGCTCTCCTCTGGAAACACCATATATTTT
>16|TRBJ2-1|-|-|TRBV18
CASSPPGSRTAGEQFF
TGTGCCAGCTCACCACCGGGGTCCAGGACAGCTGGTGAGCAGTTCTTC
>14|TRBJ2-7|-|-|TRBV5-4
CASSKESGFYEQYF
TGTGCCAGCAGTAAGGAGAGCGGATTCTACGAGCAGTACTTC
>15|TRBJ2-2|TRBD1|-|TRBV6-5
CASRTGQIVTGELFF
TGTGCCAGCAGAACGGGACAGATCGTCACCGGGGAGCTGTTTTTT
>16|TRBJ2-3|-|-|TRBV7-2
CASSLALGGRGDTQYF
TGTGCCAGCAGCTTAGCGCTGGGGGGGCGAGGAGATACGCAGTATTTT
>13|TRBJ2-7|-|-|TRBV19
CASNRDIGYEQYF
TGTGCCAGTAATAGGGACATCGGATACGAGCAGTACTTC
>15|TRBJ1-1|TRBD1|-|TRBV2
CASQGGRPKGTEAFF
TGTGCCAGCCAGGGGGGTCGGCCCAAGGGCACTGAAGCTTTCTTT
>15|TRBJ2-7|TRBD1|once|TRBV10-3
CAISDPGQRTYEQYF
TGTGCCATCAGTGACCCGGGACAGAGAACCTACGAGCAGTACTTC
>15|TRBJ2-5|-|once|TRBV10-3
CAISEMAGPSETQYF
TGTGCCATCAGTGAGATGGCAGGGCCCTCAGAGACCCAGTACTTC
>14|TRBJ2-2|TRBD1|-|TRBV5-1
CASSPQGATGELFF
TGCGCCAGCAGCCCTCAGGGGGCAACCGGGGAGCTGTTTTTT
>15|TRBJ2-7|-|-|TRBV7-2
CASSLRKGPTYEQYF
TGTGCCAGCAGCTTAAGGAAGGGGCCGACCTACGAGCAGTACTTC
>14|TRBJ2-3|TRBD2|once|TRBV6-5
CASRLAGGVDTQYF
TGTGCCAGCAGACTAGCGGGGGGAGTAGATACGCAGTATTTT
>13|TRBJ2-5|TRBD1|-|TRBV7-8
CASSPDRVETQYF
TGTGCCAGCAGCCCGGACAGGGTGGAGACCCAGTACTTC
>13|TRBJ2-7|TRBD2|-|TRBV5-1
CASSTSGNLEQYF
TGCGCCAGCAGCACTAGCGGGAACCTCGAGCAGTACTTC
>15|TRBJ1-1|TRBD1|-|TRBV27
CASSPLGDRNTEAFF
TGTGCCAGCAGCCCATTGGGGGACAGGAACACTGAAGCTTTCTTT
>13|TRBJ1-1|-|-|TRBV16
CASSQSRGGEAFF
TGTGCCAGCAGCCAATCGAGAGGAGGTGAAGCTTTCTTT
>16|TRBJ1-5|-|-|TRBV28
CATMWGGGSGNQPQHF
TGTGCCACCATGTGGGGTGGGGGGAGTGGCAATCAGCCCCAGCATTTT
>15|TRBJ2-7|-|-|TRBV11-2
CASSLDVGAAYEQYF
TGTGCCAGCAGCTTAGATGTGGGGGCGGCCTACGAGCAGTACTTC
>15|TRBJ2-2|-|-|TRBV7-9
CASSPGIANTGELFF
TGTGCCAGCAGCCCCGGGATCGCGAACACCGGGGAGCTGTTTTTT
>16|TRBJ1-1|-|-|TRBV4-2
CASSQGDKGMNTEAFF
TGTGCCAGCAGCCAGGGGGACAAGGGCATGAACACTGAAGCTTTCTTT
>13|TRBJ1-2|-|-|TRBV7-2
CASSLAGSPGVTF
TGTGCCAGCAGCTTAGCTGGCAGTCCTGGAGTCACCTTC
>16|TRBJ2-7|TRBD2|-|TRBV7-2
CASSLAGTSSTYEQYF
TGTGCCAGCAGCTTAGCTGGGACTAGCAGTACCTACGAGCAGTACTTC
>16|TRBJ1-3|-|-|TRBV3-1/TRBV3-2
CASSQLQLRLGNTIYF
TGTGCCAGCAGCCAATTACAGCTCAGGCTTGGAAACACCATATATTTT
>13|TRBJ1-2|TRBD1|-|TRBV19
CASNRGAGYGYTF
TGTGCCAGTAACAGGGGCGCAGGCTATGGCTACACCTTC
>13|TRBJ1-2|-|-|TRBV5-1
CASSRDLIYGYTF
TGCGCCAGCAGCCGGGACTTAATCTATGGCTACACCTTC
>15|TRBJ1-1|TRBD1|-|TRBV6-5
CASSYWGQMNTEAFF
TGTGCCAGCAGTTACTGGGGACAGATGAACACTGAAGCTTTCTTT
>12|TRBJ2-5|TRBD1|once|TRBV29-1
CSVNRDSGTQYF
TGCAGCGTTAACCGGGACAGCGGGACCCAGTACTTC
>15|TRBJ2-3|-|-|TRBV19
CASRISGDPRDTQYF
TGTGCCAGTAGAATCTCAGGCGACCCCAGGGATACGCAGTATTTT
>15|TRBJ1-2|-|-|TRBV4-2
CASSQSGGAGYGYTF
TGTGCCAGCAGCCAATCTGGGGGCGCGGGCTATGGCTACACCTTC
>15|TRBJ2-5|TRBD1|-|TRBV25-1
CASSGGQLREETQYF
TGTGCCAGCAGTGGGGGACAGCTTCGCGAAGAGACCCAGTACTTC
>15|TRBJ2-7|TRBD2|-|TRBV18
CASSPRTSGSYEQYF
TGTGCCAGCTCACCACGAACTAGCGGATCTTACGAGCAGTACTTC
>13|TRBJ1-2|-|-|TRBV6-4
CASSKWGDYGYTF
TGTGCCAGCAGCAAATGGGGGGACTATGGCTACACCTTC